The next 10 T cell receptor beta chains were all read from a single sample in a study of blood T cell repertoires in COVID-19. Method: immunoSEQ multiplex PCR; TCRdb's copy keeps in-frame clones and lacks some. In the table there are about 270,000 clones, roughly 90% of which are singletons. Input material: PBMCs or T cells enriched from blood (not recorded which). Receptors originate from a woman aged 45-65 years who had recovered from COVID-19.

The count of this clone is one. CDR3 in amino acids: CASRLAGKGTQYF. CDR3 sequence (DNA): TGTGCCAGCCGACTAGCGGGAAAGGGGACGCAGTATTTT. The V gene is TRBV27, the J gene TRBJ2-3; 11 bases match TRBD2. Germline-derived CDR1 and CDR2 are MNHEY and SMNVEV (reference sequence). The V gene end was trimmed by 8 bases and the J gene end by 9 bases; junction bases not matched to a gene: 7. The CDR3 runs to 13 residues.

The chain recombines TRBV3-1 (or the pseudogene TRBV3-2) with TRBJ1-4; TRBD1 is a possible D gene (6 bases). Trimming stripped 4 bases from V and 4 bases from J, with 13 bases between. CDR3 length: 15 residues. CDR1 is LGHDT, CDR2 YNNKEL, per germline (reference sequence). The CDR3 sequence is CASSRRRGGNEKLFF. CDR3 nucleotide sequence: TGTGCCAGCAGCCGGAGAAGGGGGGGTAATGAAAAACTGTTTTTT.

The chain carries TRBV27 and TRBJ2-1; a weak D match, TRBD2 (5 bases). Germline values: CDR1 MNHEY, CDR2 SMNVEV (reference sequence). The germline V and J ends were trimmed by 2 bases and 7 bases, with 15 bases remaining between them. There are 15 residues in the CDR3. The CDR3 reads CASSLMRAMTNEQFF. The CDR3 DNA reads as TGTGCCAGCAGTTTAATGCGGGCTATGACAAATGAGCAGTTCTTC.

The CDR3 DNA sequence: TGTGCCACCAGTGATCCTAGACAGGGGGCGGGCACCGGGGAGCTGTTTTTT. Translated: CATSDPRQGAGTGELFF. This sequence joins TRBV24-1 and TRBJ2-2, with 10 bases fitting TRBD1. V shed 3 bases and J 4 bases; nucleotides not matched to a gene: 7. There are 17 residues in the CDR3. Germline CDR1 and CDR2: KGHDR and SFDVKD.

The CDR3 protein is CASSLNTGTGPGGYTF. CDR3 sequence (DNA): TGTGCCAGCAGCTTAAACACCGGGACAGGGCCCGGTGGCTACACCTTC. The rearrangement links TRBV7-2 to TRBJ1-2; 9 nucleotides align to TRBD1. V lost 2 bases, J lost 7 bases, and 11 bases stayed unmatched. The CDR3 contains 16 residues. Germline V lookup: CDR1 SGHTA, CDR2 FQGNSA.

A few counts support this clone. V gene TRBV3-1 (or the pseudogene TRBV3-2) combines with J gene TRBJ2-3; D is possibly TRBD2 (6 bases). The germline gives CDR1 LGHDT, CDR2 YNNKEL (reference sequence). This CDR3 region has 15 residues. V lost 0 bases and J 2 bases, leaving 9 bases between the germline ends. CDR3 DNA sequence: TGTGCCAGCAGCCAAGAACGCGGGGACACAGATACGCAGTATTTT. Translation gives CASSQERGDTDTQYF.

The CDR3 sequence is CSTGRRLAETQYF. In nucleotides, the CDR3 is TGCAGCACGGGAAGACGACTAGCGGAGACCCAGTACTTC. The genes are TRBV29-1 and TRBJ2-5, with 8 bases lining up with TRBD2. Germline CDR1 and CDR2: SQVTM and ANQGSEA. This CDR3 comprises 13 residues. V lost 8 bases, J lost 5 bases, and 10 bases stayed unmatched.

The chain carries TRBV7-9 and TRBJ1-5; tentatively, D is TRBD1 (5 bases). Germline V gene data show CDR1 as SEHNR and CDR2 as FQNEAQ (reference sequence). This CDR3 region has 14 residues. Trimming removed 0 bases from V and 5 bases from J, with 8 bases in between. The CDR3 bases are TGTGCCAGCAGCTTAGCCGGGGGGGATCAGCCCCAGCATTTT. As protein: CASSLAGGDQPQHF.

V usage is TRBV18 and J usage is TRBJ2-4; D perhaps matches TRBD2 (6 bases). CDR1 is KGHSH and CDR2 is LQKENI in the germline V gene. The CDR3 loop spans 16 amino acids. Trimming shortened V by 0 bases and J by 0 bases, and 9 bases separated the two germline ends. The CDR3 DNA sequence: TGTGCCAGCTCACCACCGGAGGGACTAGCCAAAAACATTCAGTACTTC. Translating gives CASSPPEGLAKNIQYF.

This clone was found a few times. The CDR3 region has the DNA TGTGCCAGCAGCCCAGACAGGGGGCGCGAAGGCGAGCAGTACTTC. It specifies CASSPDRGREGEQYF. V is TRBV7-8 and J is TRBJ2-7, with 10 bases that match TRBD1. The ends lost 5 bases at V and 6 bases at J; junction bases unmatched: 10. The CDR3 has 15 amino acids. Germline V lookup: CDR1 SGHVS, CDR2 FQNEAQ. Based on the CDR3 plus reference TRBV7-8 and TRBJ2-7, the full variable domain is GAGVSQSPRYKVAKRGQDVALRCDPISGHVSLFWYQQALGQGPEFLTYFQNEAQLDKSGLPSDRFFAERPEGSVSTLKIQRTQQEDSAVYLCASSPDRGREGEQYFGPGTRLTVT.